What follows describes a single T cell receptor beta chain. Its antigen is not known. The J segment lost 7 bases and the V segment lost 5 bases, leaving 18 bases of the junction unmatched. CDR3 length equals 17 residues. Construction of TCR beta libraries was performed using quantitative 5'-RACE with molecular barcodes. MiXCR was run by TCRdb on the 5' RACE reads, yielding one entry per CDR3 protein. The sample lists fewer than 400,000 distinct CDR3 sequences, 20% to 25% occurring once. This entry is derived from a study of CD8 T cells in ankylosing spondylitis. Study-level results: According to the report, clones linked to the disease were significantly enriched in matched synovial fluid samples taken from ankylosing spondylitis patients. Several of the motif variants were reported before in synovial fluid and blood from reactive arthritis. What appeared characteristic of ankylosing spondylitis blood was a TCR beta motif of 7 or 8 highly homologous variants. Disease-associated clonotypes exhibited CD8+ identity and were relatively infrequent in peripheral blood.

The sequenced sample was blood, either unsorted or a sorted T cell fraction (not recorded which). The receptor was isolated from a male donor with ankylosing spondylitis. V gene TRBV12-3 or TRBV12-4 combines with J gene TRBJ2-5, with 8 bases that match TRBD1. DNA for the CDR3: TGTGCCAGCAGTGATACTACCGGGACAGGAATTCGAGGGACCCAGTACTTC. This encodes CASSDTTGTGIRGTQYF.